The T cell receptor (beta chain) under discussion was sequenced for a study of T cell responses to AZD1222 COVID-19 vaccine. Libraries were prepared by immunoSEQ multiplex PCR; TCRdb keeps only in-frame clonotypes and omits some of them. The sample carries roughly 150,000 clones, less than 90% recorded once. Notes on the study in general: Spike-specific TCR repertoires showed rising breadth and depth after two AZD1222 doses. Among the donors, most were white British and more were female, and clonal diversity was possibly underestimated.

The CDR3 length is 12 residues. The V end was cut by 8 bases, the J end by 1 base, with 9 bases between. The germline V gene has CDR1 MGHRA and CDR2 YSYEKL. As to this clone: Its specificity is unknown.

The sequenced sample was peripheral blood, obtained after recovery from COVID-19. The sequence derives from an adult who had recovered from COVID-19. The chain joins TRBV4-1 to TRBJ2-7; D tentatively reads TRBD1 or TRBD2 (5 bases each). CDR3 sequence (DNA): TGCGCCAGCCGGGGCGGATCCTACGAGCAGTACTTC. Encoded protein: CASRGGSYEQYF.